This TCR beta chain derives from a study of blood T cell repertoires in COVID-19 (dated by TCRdb to 2020 to 2021). Notes on the research overall: Samples covering the acute and convalescent phases of COVID-19 were provided by collaborators in the United States, Italy and Spain. The material from the prospective study consisted of cDNA or gDNA derived from T cells, B-cell-depleted T cells, or PBMCs. The repertoires were released in a freely available public database intended as a resource for research on the immune response to SARS-CoV-2. HLA class I and class II types, where available, came from metadata supplied by the sample provider rather than from assay-based typing. Subjects who had been exposed to COVID-19, were actively infected with it, or had recovered from it provided the deeply sampled blood TCRbeta repertoires that made up the dataset. Sample metadata almost always included a de-identified subject ID, COVID-19 status, age in years and sex. Samples were obtained from the ongoing ImmuneRACE study (first 160 participants) and from 950 to 1,500 subjects provided by 6 global collaborators.

The collaborating institutions used their own protocols to collect whole blood in K2EDTA tubes. For TCRbeta analysis, collaborator samples were shipped as frozen whole blood, as isolated PBMCs, or as DNA extracted from either sample type. On this clone: The clone's antigen remains unknown. Per-base quality was not reported, and no clone a single base away is much larger than it.

Between the V and J ends, shortened by 6 bases and 4 bases respectively, the junction contains 15 bases. Reading the germline V gene gives CDR1 KGHSH and CDR2 LQKENI. From cysteine to phenylalanine, the CDR3 is 14 amino acids long. Solely the CDR3 DNA is kept, with 42 bases framed from the first base. General conclusions and limits of the study: Clinical and demographic metadata were provided uncurated, with the amount varying by source and participant.

TCRbeta CDR3 regions were amplified from genomic DNA using the immunoSEQ Assay, a bias-controlled multiplex PCR. The study's processing was this. The number of nucleated cells in each sample was estimated from the amplification of reference gene primers within the assay. Sequence reads were collapsed and filtered to measure the absolute abundance of every unique TCRbeta CDR3 rearrangement. Productive Simpson clonality was computed per sample as the square root of Simpson's diversity index over productive rearrangements. This is the immuneACCESS table as TCRdb keeps it, with only in-frame sequences that have V and J called. A part of the clones is gone; compared with another copy, unresolved V genes explain less than half, and the rest is unexplained. That table supplies the V and J calls and clone size; D and trimming were determined from the DNA. The sample data list 60,000 to 85,000 clones, and about 83% of these were observed just once. About 43% of the sample is taken by the ten largest.

The chain employs TRBV18 and TRBJ1-1; the D region possibly corresponds to TRBD1 (6 bases align). This receptor was obtained from an elderly man with acute or convalescent COVID-19. The sample was peripheral blood. The DNA sequence is as follows: TGTGCCAGCTCCATCAGGGGAGATGGCACTGAAGCTTTCTTT. Translated, it reads CASSIRGDGTEAFF.